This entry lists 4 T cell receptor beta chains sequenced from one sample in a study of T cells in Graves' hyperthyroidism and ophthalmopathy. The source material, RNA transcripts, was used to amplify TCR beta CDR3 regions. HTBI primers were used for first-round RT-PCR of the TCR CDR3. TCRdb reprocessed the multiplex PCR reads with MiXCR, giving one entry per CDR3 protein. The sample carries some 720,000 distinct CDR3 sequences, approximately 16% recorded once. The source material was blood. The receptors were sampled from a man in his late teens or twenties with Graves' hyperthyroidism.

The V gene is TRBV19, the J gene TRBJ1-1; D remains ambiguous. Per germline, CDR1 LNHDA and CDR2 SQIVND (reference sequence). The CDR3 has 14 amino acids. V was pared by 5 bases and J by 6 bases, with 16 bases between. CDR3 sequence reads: CASSLRGGGAEAFF. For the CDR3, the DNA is TGTGCCAGTAGTTTAAGAGGCGGTGGAGCTGAAGCTTTCTTT.

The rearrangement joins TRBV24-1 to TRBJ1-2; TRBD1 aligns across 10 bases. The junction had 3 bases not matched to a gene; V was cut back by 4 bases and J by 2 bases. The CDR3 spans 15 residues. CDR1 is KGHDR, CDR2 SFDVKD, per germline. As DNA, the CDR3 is TGTGCCACCAGTGACGTGGGACAGGGGAACTATGGCTACACCTTC. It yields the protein CATSDVGQGNYGYTF.

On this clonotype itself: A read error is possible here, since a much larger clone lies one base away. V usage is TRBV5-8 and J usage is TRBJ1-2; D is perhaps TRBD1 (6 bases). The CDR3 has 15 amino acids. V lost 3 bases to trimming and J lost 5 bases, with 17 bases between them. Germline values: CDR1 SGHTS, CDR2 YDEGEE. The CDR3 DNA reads TGTGCCAGCAGCTCTAGACGTAGGGGGGGATATGGCTACACCTTC. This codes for CASSSRRRGGYGYTF.

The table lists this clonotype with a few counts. The CDR3 protein is CASSGTGDAGANVLTF. In DNA form, the CDR3 reads TGTGCCAGCAGTGGGACAGGGGATGCTGGGGCCAACGTCCTGACTTTC. The chain has TRBV28 and TRBJ2-6; 10 positions match TRBD1. The germline V gene encodes CDR1 MDHEN and CDR2 SYDVKM. Trimming took 5 bases from V and 2 from J; bases not matched to a gene: 3. The CDR3 has 16 residues.